Given below is one TCR beta chain in context. The antigen is not known. Amplification of TCR beta CDR3 regions used RNA as the template. HTBI primers were employed in a first-round RT-PCR of the TCR CDR3. MiXCR, applied by TCRdb to the multiplex PCR reads, yields one record per CDR3 protein. The profile covers 480,000 or so distinct CDR3 sequences, with 40% to 55% appearing a single time and around 44% taken by the ten largest. These data are taken from a study of T cells in Graves' hyperthyroidism and ophthalmopathy. The V end was cut by 8 bases, the J end by 0 bases, with 11 bases between. The CDR3 spans 14 residues. The V gene's germline CDR1 is LGHDT and CDR2 YNNKEL (reference sequence). Study results and caveats: Ophthalmopathy was distinguished from stable hyperthyroidism by 13 V-J signatures.

In making diagnoses, clinical symptoms, serum thyroxine and TRAb, thyroid ultrasound and orbital computed tomography were all used. V usage is TRBV3-1 and J usage is TRBJ1-3, with D unresolved. Sample: peripheral blood or thyroid tissue (not recorded which). The origin of this receptor is an adult woman with Graves' disease, either hyperthyroidism or ophthalmopathy (not recorded which). The CDR3 coding sequence is TGTGCCAGCTCACCTAGAGACTCTGGAAACACCATATATTTT. Its protein is CASSPRDSGNTIYF. The full variable domain, in which reference TRBV3-1 and TRBJ1-3 provide the parts outside the CDR3, is DTAVSQTPKYLVTQMGNDKSIKCEQNLGHDTMYWYKQDSKKFLKIMFSYNNKELIINETVPNRFSPKSPDKAHLNLHINSLELGDSAVYFCASSPRDSGNTIYFGEGSWLTVV.